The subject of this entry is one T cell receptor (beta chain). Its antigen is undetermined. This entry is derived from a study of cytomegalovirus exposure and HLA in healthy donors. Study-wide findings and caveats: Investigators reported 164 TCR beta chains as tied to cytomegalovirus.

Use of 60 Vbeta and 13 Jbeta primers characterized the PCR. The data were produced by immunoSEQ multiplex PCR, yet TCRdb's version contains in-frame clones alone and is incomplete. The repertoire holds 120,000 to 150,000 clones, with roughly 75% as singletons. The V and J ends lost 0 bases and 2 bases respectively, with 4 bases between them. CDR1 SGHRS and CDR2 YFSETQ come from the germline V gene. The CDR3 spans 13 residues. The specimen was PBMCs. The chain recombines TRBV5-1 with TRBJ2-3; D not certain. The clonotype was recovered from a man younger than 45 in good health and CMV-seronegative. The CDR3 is CASSLAHTDTQYF. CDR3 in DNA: TGCGCCAGCAGCTTGGCCCACACAGATACGCAGTATTTT. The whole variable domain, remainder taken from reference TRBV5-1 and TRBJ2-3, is KAGVTQTPRYLIKTRGQQVTLSCSPISGHRSVSWYQQTPGQGLQFLFEYFSETQRNKGNFPGRFSGRQFSNSRSEMNVSTLELGDSALYLCASSLAHTDTQYFGPGTRLTVL.